The next 8 T cell receptor beta chains were all read from a single sample in a study of T cell repertoires in cytomegalovirus infection. From the reads, TCRdb called clonotypes with MiXCR, one entry per CDR3 protein. The sample consists of about 920,000 distinct CDR3 sequences, roughly 30% of them appearing once. Their specific antigens are unknown. Sequenced material: cultured CD8+ T cells from PBMCs, taken from culture after CMV antigen stimulation. These receptors were collected from a human donor in good health (CMV status not recorded). Some clones in this sample may be carry-over from other donors' samples.

The V call is TRBV12-3 or TRBV12-4, the J call TRBJ1-1; 9 nucleotides line up with TRBD1. The CDR3 covers 13 residues. V dropped 7 bases and J dropped 5; count of bases not matched to a gene: 5. The CDR3 loop is CASTETGGTEAFF. The CDR3 DNA reads TGTGCCAGCACCGAGACAGGGGGAACTGAAGCTTTCTTT.

This chain uses TRBV4-1 with TRBJ2-1; 7 bases align to TRBD2. The germline gives CDR1 MGHRA, CDR2 YSYEKL. The CDR3 extends over 17 amino acids. V shed 3 bases, J shed 6 bases, and the junction held 14 bases outside the gene matches. CDR3: CASSHPGLVGGFNEQFF. For the CDR3, the DNA is TGCGCCAGCAGCCATCCCGGACTAGTGGGGGGGTTCAATGAGCAGTTCTTC.

There are many counts of this clonotype. V usage is TRBV7-2 and J usage is TRBJ2-3, with TRBD2 matching over 7 bases. This CDR3 is built from 15 residues. Germline CDR1 and CDR2: SGHTA and FQGNSA. Trimming cost V 10 bases and J 0 bases; bases outside gene matches: 10. Written as DNA, the CDR3 is TGTGCCACTCAGCGGGGTTTAACTAGCACAGATACGCAGTATTTT. Translation gives CATQRGLTSTDTQYF.

CDR3 protein: CASSERVLGTEANYGYTF. In DNA, the CDR3 is TGTGCCAGCAGTGAACGGGTATTGGGGACGGAGGCTAACTATGGCTACACCTTC. This chain uses TRBV6-1 with TRBJ1-2; D is perhaps TRBD1 (5 bases). V was clipped by 2 bases and J by 0 bases, with 19 bases between them. CDR3 size: 18 residues. CDR1 and CDR2 from the germline V gene are MNHNS and SASEGT.

This clonotype turned up a few times. The chain uses TRBV7-9 and TRBJ1-5, with 11 bases matching TRBD1. The CDR3 contains 15 residues. Germline CDR1 reads SEHNR; CDR2 reads FQNEAQ (reference sequence). J lost 9 bases, V lost 5 bases, and 9 bases had no gene match. Here the CDR3 DNA reads TGTGCCAGCAGCGGCAAAGGGACAGGGGGAATGCCCCAGCATTTT. Its protein product is CASSGKGTGGMPQHF.

Only a few counts were recorded for this clonotype. This rearrangement joins TRBV6-1 to TRBJ1-2; D remains ambiguous. Germline CDR1 reads MNHNS; CDR2 reads SASEGT. CDR3 size: 16 residues. Trimming stripped 5 bases from V and 2 bases from J, with 18 bases between. CDR3 nucleotide sequence: TGTGCCAGCAGTTACCTTTCCGTGGCAGGCAACTATGGCTACACCTTC. Encoded protein: CASSYLSVAGNYGYTF.

This clonotype was seen ten or more times. The V call is TRBV6-6, the J call TRBJ2-3; 12 nucleotides match TRBD1. The length of the CDR3 is 15 residues. CDR1 is MNHNY, CDR2 SVGAGI, per germline (reference sequence). V dropped 5 bases and J dropped 5; count of bases not matched to a gene: 5. The CDR3 loop is CASSRGQGARDTQYF. CDR3 bases: TGTGCCAGCAGTAGGGGACAGGGGGCGCGAGATACGCAGTATTTT.

The chain links TRBV6-1 to TRBJ1-4, with 7 nucleotides matching TRBD1. The CDR3 consists of 15 residues. The ends lost 2 bases at V and 4 bases at J; junction bases unmatched: 4. Germline V gene data show CDR1 as MNHNS and CDR2 as SASEGT. The CDR3 DNA reads as TGTGCCAGCAGTGAATGGGGACAGATTAATGAAAAACTGTTTTTT. Protein sequence: CASSEWGQINEKLFF.